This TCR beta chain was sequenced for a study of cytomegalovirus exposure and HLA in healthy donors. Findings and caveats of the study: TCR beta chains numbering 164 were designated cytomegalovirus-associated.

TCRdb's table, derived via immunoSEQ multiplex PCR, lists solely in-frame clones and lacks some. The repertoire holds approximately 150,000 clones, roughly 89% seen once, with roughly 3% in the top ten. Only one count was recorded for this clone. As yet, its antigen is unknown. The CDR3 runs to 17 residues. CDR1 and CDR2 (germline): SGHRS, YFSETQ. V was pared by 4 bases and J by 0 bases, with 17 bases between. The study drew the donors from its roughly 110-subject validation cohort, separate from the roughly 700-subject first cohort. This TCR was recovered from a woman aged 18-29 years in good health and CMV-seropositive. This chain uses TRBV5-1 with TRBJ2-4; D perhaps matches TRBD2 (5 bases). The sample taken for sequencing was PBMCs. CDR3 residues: CASSINIAGVAKNIQYF. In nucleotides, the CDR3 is TGCGCCAGCAGCATCAACATCGCCGGGGTAGCCAAAAACATTCAGTACTTC.